This paragraph covers one TCR beta chain sequence. Its matching antigen is unknown. The data originate from a study of monozygotic twins with inflammatory bowel disease. Study-wide results and limits: Healthy co-twins had higher TCRbeta inverse Simpson diversity than their IBD twins.

The length of the CDR3 is 14 residues. CDR1 and CDR2 from the germline V gene are SQVTM and ANQGSEA. Addition of UMIs with a 6-nucleotide sample barcode was achieved by template switching. After re-calling the 5' RACE reads, TCRdb lists one entry per CDR3 protein, DNA absent. The listing records 110,000 to 150,000 distinct CDR3 sequences. The chain recombines TRBV29-1 with TRBJ2-7; TCRdb proposes TRBD2, but this gene call is untestable without DNA. This clonotype was sampled from a human donor with ulcerative colitis or Crohn's disease, or a healthy co-twin of an affected twin (not recorded which). Sequences were obtained from blood. The CDR3 is CSVRLAGGPYEQYF.